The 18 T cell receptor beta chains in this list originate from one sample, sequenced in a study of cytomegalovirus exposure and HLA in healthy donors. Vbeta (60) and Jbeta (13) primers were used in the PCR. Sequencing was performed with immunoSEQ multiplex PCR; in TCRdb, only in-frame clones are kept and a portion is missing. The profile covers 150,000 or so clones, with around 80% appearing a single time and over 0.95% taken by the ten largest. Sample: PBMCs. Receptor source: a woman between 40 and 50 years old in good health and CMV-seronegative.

The CDR3 nucleotides are TGTGCCAGTAGTTTGACAGGGGGCGGACAGCCCCAGCATTTT. Its translation: CASSLTGGGQPQHF. The chain uses TRBV19 and TRBJ1-5, with TRBD1 matching over 10 bases. The V and J ends lost 5 bases and 7 bases, in that order; junction bases with no gene match: 5. Germline CDR1 LNHDA, CDR2 SQIVND (reference sequence). The CDR3 consists of 14 residues.

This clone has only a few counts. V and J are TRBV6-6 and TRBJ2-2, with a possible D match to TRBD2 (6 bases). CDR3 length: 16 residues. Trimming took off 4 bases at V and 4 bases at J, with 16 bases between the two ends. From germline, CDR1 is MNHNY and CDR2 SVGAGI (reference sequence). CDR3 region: CASSLGPQAGTGELFF. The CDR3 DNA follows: TGTGCCAGCAGTTTGGGCCCTCAAGCGGGCACCGGGGAGCTGTTTTTT.

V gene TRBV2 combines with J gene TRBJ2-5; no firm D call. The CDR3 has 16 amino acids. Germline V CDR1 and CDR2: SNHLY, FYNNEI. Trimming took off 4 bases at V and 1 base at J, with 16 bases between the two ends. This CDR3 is CASSVRGLELQETQYF. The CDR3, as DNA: TGTGCCAGCAGTGTTCGAGGCCTAGAGCTCCAAGAGACCCAGTACTTC.

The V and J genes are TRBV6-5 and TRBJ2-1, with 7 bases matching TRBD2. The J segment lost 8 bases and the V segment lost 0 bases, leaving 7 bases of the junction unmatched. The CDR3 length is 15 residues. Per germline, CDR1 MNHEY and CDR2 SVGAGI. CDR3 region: CASSYSGPGGHEQFF. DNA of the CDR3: TGTGCCAGCAGTTACTCAGGACCGGGGGGACATGAGCAGTTCTTC.

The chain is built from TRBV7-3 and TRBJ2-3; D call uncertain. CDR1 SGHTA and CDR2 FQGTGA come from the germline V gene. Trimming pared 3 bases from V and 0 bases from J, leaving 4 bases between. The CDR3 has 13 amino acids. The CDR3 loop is CASSFSSTDTQYF. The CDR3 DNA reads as TGTGCCAGCAGCTTTAGCAGCACAGATACGCAGTATTTT.

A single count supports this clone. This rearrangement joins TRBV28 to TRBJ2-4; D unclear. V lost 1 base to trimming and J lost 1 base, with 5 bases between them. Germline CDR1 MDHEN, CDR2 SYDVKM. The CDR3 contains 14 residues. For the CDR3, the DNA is TGTGCCAGCAGTTTATTCGCGGCCAAAAACATTCAGTACTTC. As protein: CASSLFAAKNIQYF. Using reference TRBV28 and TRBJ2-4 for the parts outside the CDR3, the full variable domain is DVKVTQSSRYLVKRTGEKVFLECVQDMDHENMFWYRQDPGLGLRLIYFSYDVKMKEKGDIPEGYSVSREKKERFSLILESASTNQTSMYLCASSLFAAKNIQYFGAGTRLSVL.

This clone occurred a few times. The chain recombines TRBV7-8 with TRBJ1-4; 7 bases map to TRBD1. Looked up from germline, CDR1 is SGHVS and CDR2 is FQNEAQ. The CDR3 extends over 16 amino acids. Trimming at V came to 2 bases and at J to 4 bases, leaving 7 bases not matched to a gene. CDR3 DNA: TGTGCCAGCAGCTTACAGCAGACAGGGTTTAATGAAAAACTGTTTTTT. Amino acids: CASSLQQTGFNEKLFF.

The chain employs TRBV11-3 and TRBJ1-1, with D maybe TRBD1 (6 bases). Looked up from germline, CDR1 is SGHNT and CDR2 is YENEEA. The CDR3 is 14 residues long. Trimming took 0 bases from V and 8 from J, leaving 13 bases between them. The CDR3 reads CASSLDGRGREAFF. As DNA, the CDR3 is TGTGCCAGCAGCTTAGATGGCAGGGGAAGAGAAGCTTTCTTT.

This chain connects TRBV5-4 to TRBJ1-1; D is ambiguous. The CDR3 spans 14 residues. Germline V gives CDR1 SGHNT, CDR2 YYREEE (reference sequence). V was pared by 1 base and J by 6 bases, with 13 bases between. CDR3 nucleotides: TGTGCCAGCAGCTTGTGGGGAGGGTGGGCTGAAGCTTTCTTT. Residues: CASSLWGGWAEAFF.

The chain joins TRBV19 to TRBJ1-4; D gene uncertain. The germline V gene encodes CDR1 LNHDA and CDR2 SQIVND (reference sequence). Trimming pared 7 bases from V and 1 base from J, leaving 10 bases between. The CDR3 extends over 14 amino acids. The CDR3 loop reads CASTLRGTNEKLFF. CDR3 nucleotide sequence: TGTGCCAGTACCCTACGGGGAACTAATGAAAAACTGTTTTTT.

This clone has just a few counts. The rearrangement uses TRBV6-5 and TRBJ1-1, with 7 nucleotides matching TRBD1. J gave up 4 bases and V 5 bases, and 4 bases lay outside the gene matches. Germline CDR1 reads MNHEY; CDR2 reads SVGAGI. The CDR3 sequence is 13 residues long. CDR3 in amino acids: CASSSQGGTEAFF. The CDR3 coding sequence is TGTGCCAGCAGTAGCCAGGGGGGCACTGAAGCTTTCTTT.

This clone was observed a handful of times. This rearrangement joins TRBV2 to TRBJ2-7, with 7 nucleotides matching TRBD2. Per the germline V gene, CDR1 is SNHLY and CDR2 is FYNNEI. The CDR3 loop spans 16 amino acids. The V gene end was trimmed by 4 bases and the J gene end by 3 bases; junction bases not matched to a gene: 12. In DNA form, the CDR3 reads TGTGCCAGCAGTGGGGAGCGGGGTCGGGCTTTCTACGAGCAGTACTTC. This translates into CASSGERGRAFYEQYF.

DNA for the CDR3: TGTGCCAGCAGCTTCCTAGCGAACACCGGGGAGCTGTTTTTT. This encodes CASSFLANTGELFF. This sequence joins TRBV5-4 and TRBJ2-2; D remains ambiguous. This CDR3 is built from 14 residues. Germline assignment: CDR1 SGHNT and CDR2 YYREEE (reference sequence). Trimming took 2 bases from V and 0 from J, leaving 5 bases between them.

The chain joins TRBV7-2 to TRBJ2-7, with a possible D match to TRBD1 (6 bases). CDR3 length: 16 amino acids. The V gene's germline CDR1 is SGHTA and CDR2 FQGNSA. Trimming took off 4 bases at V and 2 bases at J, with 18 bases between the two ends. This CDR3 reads CASSSKTGWGPYEQYF. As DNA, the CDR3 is TGTGCCAGCAGCTCCAAGACGGGATGGGGGCCCTACGAGCAGTACTTC. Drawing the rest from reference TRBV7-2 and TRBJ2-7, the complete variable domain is GAGVSQSPSNKVTEKGKDVELRCDPISGHTALYWYRQSLGQGLEFLIYFQGNSAPDKSGLPSDRFSAERTGGSVSTLTIQRTQQEDSAVYLCASSSKTGWGPYEQYFGPGTRLTVT.

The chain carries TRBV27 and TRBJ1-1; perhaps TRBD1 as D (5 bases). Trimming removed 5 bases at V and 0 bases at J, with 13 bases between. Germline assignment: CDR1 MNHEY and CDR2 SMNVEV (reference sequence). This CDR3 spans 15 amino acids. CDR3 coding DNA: TGTGCCAGCAGTGGGTACGACAGAGTGAACACTGAAGCTTTCTTT. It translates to CASSGYDRVNTEAFF.

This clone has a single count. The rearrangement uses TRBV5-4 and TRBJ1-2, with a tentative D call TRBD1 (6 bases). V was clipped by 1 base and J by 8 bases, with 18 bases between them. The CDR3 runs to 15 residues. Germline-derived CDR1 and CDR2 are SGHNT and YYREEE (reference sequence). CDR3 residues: CASSLTQRGTGGYTF. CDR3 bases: TGTGCCAGCAGCTTGACGCAGAGGGGCACAGGGGGCTACACCTTC. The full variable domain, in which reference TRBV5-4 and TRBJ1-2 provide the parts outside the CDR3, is ETGVTQSPTHLIKTRGQQVTLRCSSQSGHNTVSWYQQALGQGPQFIFQYYREEENGRGNFPPRFSGLQFPNYSSELNVNALELDDSALYLCASSLTQRGTGGYTFGSGTRLTVV.

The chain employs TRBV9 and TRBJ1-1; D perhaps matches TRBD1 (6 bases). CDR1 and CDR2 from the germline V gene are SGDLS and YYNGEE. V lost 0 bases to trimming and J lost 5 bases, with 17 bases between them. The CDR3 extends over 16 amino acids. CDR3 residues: CASSVARTGLGTEAFF. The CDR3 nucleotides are TGTGCCAGCAGCGTAGCTCGAACAGGGCTTGGAACTGAAGCTTTCTTT.

In nucleotides, the CDR3 is TGCAGCGTGTACGGGACTAGCGGAAACAATGAGCAGTTCTTC. Encoded protein: CSVYGTSGNNEQFF. The rearrangement joins TRBV29-1 to TRBJ2-1; 11 bases map to TRBD2. The junction had 6 bases not matched to a gene; V was cut back by 6 bases and J by 5 bases. In germline, CDR1 is SQVTM, CDR2 ANQGSEA. The CDR3 totals 14 residues.